One and the same sample provided the 8 T cell receptor beta chains below, sequenced in a study of control samples from healthy donors and cancer patients. Clones were sequenced by immunoSEQ multiplex PCR, and TCRdb holds only the in-frame ones, with some missing. The sample contains about 250,000 clones, about 80% of which appear only once. The source material was PBMCs. These receptors came from a woman aged 55-70 years with lung cancer.

The rearrangement uses TRBV9 and TRBJ2-7; D not certain. The V and J ends lost 2 bases and 0 bases respectively, with 12 bases between them. Per the germline V gene, CDR1 is SGDLS and CDR2 is YYNGEE. The CDR3 is made up of 15 amino acids. CDR3 amino acids: CASSVSSTGSYEQYF. CDR3 nucleotide sequence: TGTGCCAGCAGCGTCTCTTCGACGGGCTCCTACGAGCAGTACTTC. Looking up the rest from reference TRBV9 and TRBJ2-7 gives the full variable domain: DSGVTQTPKHLITATGQRVTLRCSPRSGDLSVYWYQQSLDQGLQFLIQYYNGEERAKGNILERFSAQQFPDLHSELNLSSLELGDSALYFCASSVSSTGSYEQYFGPGTRLTVT.

There are a few counts of this clone. The chain recombines TRBV5-4 with TRBJ1-6; 7 bases fit TRBD1. The CDR3 loop spans 17 amino acids. CDR1 is SGHNT, CDR2 YYREEE, per germline (reference sequence). The ends lost 4 bases at V and 5 bases at J; junction bases unmatched: 12. This CDR3 reads CASSAKTGSGNNSPLHF. The CDR3 DNA reads as TGTGCCAGCAGCGCCAAGACAGGGAGTGGGAATAATTCACCCCTCCACTTT. Looking up the rest from reference TRBV5-4 and TRBJ1-6 gives the full variable domain: ETGVTQSPTHLIKTRGQQVTLRCSSQSGHNTVSWYQQALGQGPQFIFQYYREEENGRGNFPPRFSGLQFPNYSSELNVNALELDDSALYLCASSAKTGSGNNSPLHFGNGTRLTVT.

This chain joins TRBV7-2 and TRBJ1-6; D is unclear. CDR1 SGHTA and CDR2 FQGNSA come from the germline V gene. Between the trimmed V and J ends, which lost 0 bases and 0 bases, there was a span of 9 bases. This CDR3 spans 17 amino acids. Here the CDR3 reads CASSLAPPSSYNSPLHF. In nucleotides, the CDR3 is TGTGCCAGCAGCTTAGCCCCGCCGAGCTCCTATAATTCACCCCTCCACTTT.

This sequence joins TRBV7-2 and TRBJ1-1; a weak D match, TRBD1 (5 bases). CDR3 length equals 14 residues. Trimming took off 10 bases at V and 4 bases at J, with 19 bases between the two ends. Per germline, CDR1 SGHTA and CDR2 FQGNSA. CDR3 protein: CATSLDSYSTEAFF. The CDR3 bases are TGTGCCACCTCTCTAGACAGCTATAGCACTGAAGCTTTCTTT.

This chain joins TRBV9 and TRBJ2-1; D tentatively reads TRBD1 or TRBD2 (5 bases each). CDR1 is SGDLS, CDR2 YYNGEE, per germline. Trimming removed 5 bases from V and 4 bases from J, with 19 bases in between. The CDR3 extends over 16 amino acids. Here the CDR3 reads CASRGRLYRDYNEQFF. CDR3 coding DNA: TGTGCCAGCAGGGGACGACTATACCGCGATTACAATGAGCAGTTCTTC.

This chain uses TRBV3-1 (or the pseudogene TRBV3-2) with TRBJ2-3; D not certain. CDR1 LGHDT and CDR2 YNNKEL come from the germline V gene (reference sequence). The CDR3 has 15 residues. Between the trimmed V and J ends, which lost 5 bases and 0 bases, there was a span of 12 bases. This CDR3 is CASSESGSSTDTQYF. DNA of the CDR3: TGTGCCAGCAGCGAATCTGGCTCTAGCACAGATACGCAGTATTTT.

The DNA of the CDR3 is TGTGCCAGCAGTTCTCTAATGCTCCAAGAGACCCAGTACTTC. Translated: CASSSLMLQETQYF. The chain carries TRBV28 and TRBJ2-5; D gene ambiguous. Trimming removed 4 bases at V and 1 base at J, with 10 bases between. CDR1 MDHEN and CDR2 SYDVKM come from the germline V gene. There are 14 residues in the CDR3.

This chain connects TRBV5-4 to TRBJ1-2, with 10 positions matching TRBD1. The V segment lost 4 bases and the J segment 1 base; nucleotides outside the gene matches: 7. The CDR3 runs 16 residues. CDR1 is SGHNT, CDR2 YYREEE, per germline (reference sequence). This CDR3 is CASSAGTGAINYGYTF. The CDR3 DNA reads TGTGCCAGCAGCGCCGGGACAGGGGCTATTAACTATGGCTACACCTTC.